Shown below are 31 T cell receptor beta chains from a single sample sequenced in a study of CD8 T cells in ankylosing spondylitis. TCRdb reanalysed the 5' RACE reads using MiXCR and keeps one entry per CDR3 protein. Of 230,000 or so distinct CDR3 sequences in the sample, 20% to 30% were seen once. Sequences were obtained from blood, either unsorted or a sorted T cell fraction (not recorded which). The receptors shown here come from a male donor with ankylosing spondylitis or in good health (not recorded which).

This clonotype was seen many times. The CDR3 spells CASSLMRLAGYQETQYF. The CDR3 region has the DNA TGTGCCAGCAGTTTGATGCGGCTAGCGGGGTACCAAGAGACCCAGTACTTC. The chain recombines TRBV28 with TRBJ2-5; 9 nucleotides line up with TRBD2. CDR1 and CDR2 from the germline V gene are MDHEN and SYDVKM. The junction had 8 bases not matched to a gene; V was cut back by 3 bases and J by 0 bases. There are 17 residues in the CDR3. The full variable domain, with the rest looked up from reference TRBV28 and TRBJ2-5, is DVKVTQSSRYLVKRTGEKVFLECVQDMDHENMFWYRQDPGLGLRLIYFSYDVKMKEKGDIPEGYSVSREKKERFSLILESASTNQTSMYLCASSLMRLAGYQETQYFGPGTRLLVL.

This clonotype was counted ten times or more. V gene TRBV12-3 or TRBV12-4 combines with J gene TRBJ1-5, with D perhaps matching TRBD1 (5 bases). V lost 4 bases and J lost 0, with 13 bases in between. The CDR3 runs 16 residues. The CDR3 protein is CASSSPRGVSNQPQHF. The CDR3 nucleotides are TGTGCCAGCAGTTCTCCCAGAGGGGTTAGCAATCAGCCCCAGCATTTT.

This chain links TRBV20-1 with TRBJ1-1; D not resolved. Deletions cut 2 bases from V and 1 base from J, with 5 bases between. The CDR3 has 12 amino acids. CDR1 and CDR2 (germline): DFQATT, SNEGSKA (reference sequence). The CDR3 DNA is TGCAGTGCTAGATCTCCGAACACTGAAGCTTTCTTT. As protein: CSARSPNTEAFF.

This clonotype has ten or more counts. The rearrangement links TRBV10-3 to TRBJ2-3; perhaps TRBD1 as D (5 bases). Germline CDR1 is ENHRY and CDR2 is SYGVKD. There are 14 residues in the CDR3. V lost 4 bases to trimming and J lost 7 bases, with 15 bases between them. CDR3 sequence: CAISGARERYTQYF. In nucleotides, the CDR3 is TGTGCCATCAGTGGGGCCAGGGAAAGGTATACGCAGTATTTT.

The chain joins TRBV28 to TRBJ2-3, with D tentatively TRBD1 (5 bases). Germline V CDR1 and CDR2: MDHEN, SYDVKM. The CDR3 covers 18 residues. V was clipped by 5 bases and J by 1 base, with 22 bases between them. The CDR3 DNA is TGTGCCAGCAGTCAACCGACAGAGGAACGACCTCGCACAGATACGCAGTATTTT. Encoded protein: CASSQPTEERPRTDTQYF.

This clonotype was seen ten or more times. The chain uses TRBV20-1 and TRBJ2-5, with 7 bases lining up with TRBD1. Unmatched junction bases numbered 11, after V lost 6 bases and J lost 1 base. Germline V lookup: CDR1 DFQATT, CDR2 SNEGSKA (reference sequence). The CDR3 length is 15 residues. The CDR3 sequence is CSAPAGGEIQETQYF. The CDR3 nucleotides read TGCAGTGCCCCAGCAGGGGGAGAAATCCAAGAGACCCAGTACTTC.

The chain couples TRBV4-1 to TRBJ2-7, with D uncertain. The V and J ends lost 1 base and 3 bases respectively, with 7 bases between them. The germline V gene encodes CDR1 MGHRA and CDR2 YSYEKL. The CDR3 has 13 amino acids. The chain's CDR3 is CASSQGANYEQYF. The CDR3 DNA follows: TGCGCCAGCAGCCAAGGAGCGAACTACGAGCAGTACTTC.

This clonotype showed up just a few times. V and J are TRBV6-2 or TRBV6-3 and TRBJ1-2; weak D call: TRBD1 (5 bases). V shed 8 bases and J shed 7 bases, with 20 bases lying between them. The CDR3 covers 14 residues. CDR1 and CDR2 from the germline V gene are MNHEY and SVGEGT. The CDR3 protein is CASLPDRGVGGYTF. CDR3 DNA: TGTGCCAGCCTCCCTGATAGAGGGGTTGGTGGCTACACCTTC.

This clonotype was recorded at least ten times. CDR3 loop: CASSRDRAWYF. The CDR3 DNA follows: TGCGCCAGCAGCCGTGACAGAGCATGGTATTTT. The chain carries TRBV4-1 and TRBJ2-3, with TRBD1 as a possible D gene (5 bases). There are 11 residues in the CDR3. Trimming stripped 4 bases from V and 14 bases from J, with 13 bases between. Germline-derived CDR1 and CDR2 are MGHRA and YSYEKL.

This chain links TRBV6-2 or TRBV6-3 with TRBJ2-3; D not certain. Trimming removed 6 bases at V and 4 bases at J, with 8 bases between. CDR3 length: 12 residues. CDR1 and CDR2 (germline): MNHEY, SVGEGT. CDR3 sequence: CASSPIADTQYF. CDR3 in DNA: TGTGCCAGCAGCCCAATCGCAGATACGCAGTATTTT.

The V and J genes are TRBV6-5 and TRBJ2-2, with D possibly matching TRBD1 (5 bases). Germline V lookup: CDR1 MNHEY, CDR2 SVGAGI. The V gene lost 5 bases and the J gene lost 6 bases, with 13 bases spanning the gap. This CDR3 is built from 14 residues. The CDR3 region has the DNA TGTGCCAGCAGTAACCAGGGTAGACCCGGGGAGCTGTTTTTT. As protein: CASSNQGRPGELFF.

The rearrangement uses TRBV29-1 and TRBJ2-7, with TRBD2 matching over 14 bases. J was trimmed by 3 bases and V by 6 bases; bases with no gene match: 10. The CDR3 totals 16 residues. Germline V gene lookup returns CDR1 SQVTM and CDR2 ANQGSEA. This CDR3 reads CSVKDRLAGGLYEQYF. In DNA, the CDR3 is TGCAGCGTAAAAGATCGACTAGCGGGGGGGCTCTACGAGCAGTACTTC.

The chain uses TRBV10-3 and TRBJ2-3, with TRBD2 identical over 11 bases. The CDR3 has 15 residues. Trimming took 7 bases from V and 7 from J; bases not matched to a gene: 10. Germline V lookup: CDR1 ENHRY, CDR2 SYGVKD. This chain's CDR3 is CAINLAGGLQNTQYF. In nucleotides, the CDR3 is TGTGCCATCAACCTAGCGGGGGGTCTACAAAATACGCAGTATTTT.

There are a few counts of this clonotype. The V and J genes are TRBV20-1 and TRBJ2-3; 7 bases match TRBD1. V lost 5 bases and J lost 0; bases outside the gene matches: 8. CDR3 length equals 15 residues. Germline CDR1 reads DFQATT; CDR2 reads SNEGSKA (reference sequence). The chain's CDR3 is CSAVTGTASTDTQYF. CDR3 DNA sequence: TGCAGTGCTGTCACCGGGACAGCAAGCACAGATACGCAGTATTTT.

V usage is TRBV3-1 and J usage is TRBJ2-3; D remains unclear. The CDR3 runs to 17 residues. Germline CDR1 reads LGHDT; CDR2 reads YNNKEL (reference sequence). The V gene lost 1 base and the J gene lost 2 bases, with 16 bases spanning the gap. The CDR3 protein is CASSQALEFGFTDTQYF. As DNA, the CDR3 is TGTGCCAGCAGCCAAGCCCTAGAATTCGGGTTCACAGATACGCAGTATTTT.

This clonotype was detected ten times or more. This chain's CDR3 is CASSLRQPTGNYGYTF. The CDR3 DNA reads TGTGCCAGCAGCTTACGCCAACCGACGGGGAACTATGGCTACACCTTC. The chain has TRBV7-9 and TRBJ1-2; no clear D. Trimming took off 2 bases at V and 2 bases at J, with 15 bases between the two ends. Germline-derived CDR1 and CDR2 are SEHNR and FQNEAQ (reference sequence). The CDR3 has 16 amino acids.

This clonotype was counted many times. The CDR3 is CASSRPGQGYGYTF. Written as DNA, the CDR3 is TGTGCCAGCAGTCGGCCGGGACAGGGCTATGGCTACACCTTC. The chain is built from TRBV12-3 or TRBV12-4 and TRBJ1-2; TRBD1 aligns across 9 bases. Losses at the gene ends were 5 bases for V and 4 bases for J; bases not matched to a gene: 5. This CDR3 comprises 14 residues.

J is TRBJ2-3 and V is TRBV5-1; TRBD1 matches at 7 bases. The CDR3 is 15 residues long. The germline V gene encodes CDR1 SGHRS and CDR2 YFSETQ. Germline trimming cut 4 bases from V and 0 bases from J; bases unmatched to any gene: 5. CDR3 in DNA: TGCGCCAGCAGCCAGACAGGGCCGAGCACAGATACGCAGTATTTT. Protein: CASSQTGPSTDTQYF.

This clonotype was seen ten or more times. This chain joins TRBV20-1 and TRBJ1-2; no definite D call. The ends were cut back, 0 bases at V and 0 bases at J, with 11 bases in the middle. CDR3 length equals 15 residues. Germline values: CDR1 DFQATT, CDR2 SNEGSKA (reference sequence). CDR3 residues: CSARDVGKSNYGYTF. In DNA, the CDR3 is TGCAGTGCTAGAGATGTCGGTAAATCTAACTATGGCTACACCTTC.

The chain carries TRBV6-6 and TRBJ2-7, with a tentative D call TRBD2 (5 bases). Germline assignment: CDR1 MNHNY and CDR2 SVGAGI (reference sequence). Trimming removed 1 base from V and 2 bases from J, with 6 bases in between. This CDR3 is built from 13 residues. The CDR3 coding sequence is TGTGCCAGCAGTTACTACGGGGCCTACGAGCAGTACTTC. It codes for CASSYYGAYEQYF.

This clonotype was observed a few times. The genes are TRBV20-1 and TRBJ1-5, with 9 bases identical to TRBD1. Trimming cost V 6 bases and J 5 bases; bases outside gene matches: 8. This CDR3 comprises 14 residues. Germline CDR1 is DFQATT and CDR2 is SNEGSKA (reference sequence). The DNA of the CDR3 is TGCAGTGCCCCACCCCGGACAGGGGATCAGCCCCAGCATTTT. It translates to CSAPPRTGDQPQHF.

This clonotype was counted between two and nine times. V usage is TRBV29-1 and J usage is TRBJ2-3, with D perhaps assigned TRBD1 or TRBD2 (5 bases each). This CDR3 spans 18 amino acids. V was trimmed by 4 bases and J by 0 bases, leaving 23 bases between them. Per germline, CDR1 SQVTM and CDR2 ANQGSEA. The CDR3 region is CSVVGALPHPPSTDTQYF. CDR3 sequence (DNA): TGCAGCGTTGTCGGGGCCCTCCCCCACCCCCCTAGCACAGATACGCAGTATTTT.

At least ten counts were recorded for this clonotype. In nucleotides, the CDR3 is TGTGCCAGCAGCCAAGACACGGCGAACAATGAGCAGTTCTTC. Its protein product is CASSQDTANNEQFF. The chain uses TRBV4-2 and TRBJ2-1, with D unresolved. The CDR3 is 14 amino acids. Trimming removed 0 bases from V and 5 bases from J, with 8 bases in between. Germline V gene sequence: CDR1 LGHNA, CDR2 YNFKEQ.

Regarding this clonotype: The junction does not match germline at one end; this may be a read error. The chain is built from TRBV3-1 and TRBJ2-5; 9 nucleotides agree with TRBD2. The CDR3 length is 17 residues. Germline V gene lookup returns CDR1 LGHDT and CDR2 YNNKEL (reference sequence). The CDR3 protein is CATSQDQRGAWGETQYF. As DNA, the CDR3 is TGTGCCACCAGCCAAGATCAGCGGGGGGCGTGGGGAGAGACCCAGTACTTC.

This chain joins TRBV7-9 and TRBJ2-3; unclear D gene. The CDR3 totals 15 residues. The germline V gene has CDR1 SEHNR and CDR2 FQNEAQ (reference sequence). V lost 1 base and J lost 6, with 14 bases in between. The CDR3 sequence: CASSLGTVSVDTQYF. CDR3 DNA sequence: TGTGCCAGCAGCTTAGGGACGGTTTCGGTGGATACGCAGTATTTT.

The chain combines TRBV12-3 or TRBV12-4 with TRBJ2-7; possibly TRBD1 for D (6 bases). The V end lost 5 bases, the J end lost 2 bases, and 10 bases lay between the germline ends. There are 13 residues in the CDR3. The CDR3 region has the DNA TGTGCCAGCAGTGAACAGGGCACCTACGAGCAGTACTTC. Encoded protein: CASSEQGTYEQYF.

V and J are TRBV20-1 and TRBJ1-5, with a weak D call TRBD1 (6 bases). Germline V CDR1 and CDR2: DFQATT, SNEGSKA (reference sequence). V was trimmed by 3 bases and J by 4 bases, leaving 16 bases between them. The CDR3 is 15 amino acids. Here the CDR3 reads CSASPSGARNQPQHF. CDR3 bases: TGCAGTGCTAGCCCCTCGGGGGCCCGTAATCAGCCCCAGCATTTT.

The chain has TRBV12-3 or TRBV12-4 and TRBJ2-7; TRBD1 might be the D (6 bases). V was cut by 3 bases and J by 7 bases, with 13 bases left in between. This CDR3 is 13 amino acids long. CDR3 nucleotide sequence: TGTGCCAGCAGTTTGGACAGATCTGGGGAGCAGTACTTC. It is translated as CASSLDRSGEQYF.

The chain recombines TRBV3-1 with TRBJ2-3; the match to TRBD2 covers 12 bases. Germline CDR1 LGHDT, CDR2 YNNKEL (reference sequence). The CDR3 runs to 16 residues. Trimming cost V 5 bases and J 2 bases; bases outside gene matches: 5. CDR3 amino acids: CASSVRLAGATDTQYF. The DNA of the CDR3 is TGTGCCAGCAGCGTACGACTAGCGGGGGCCACAGATACGCAGTATTTT.

The V and J genes are TRBV30 and TRBJ2-5; no definite D call. V gave up 2 bases and J gave up 1 base, with 11 bases separating them. The CDR3 loop spans 14 amino acids. CDR1 is GTSNPN and CDR2 is SVGIG in the germline V gene (reference sequence). Here the CDR3 reads CAWSLRQIQETQYF. CDR3 bases: TGTGCCTGGAGTCTCAGGCAGATCCAAGAGACCCAGTACTTC.

The chain is built from TRBV7-8 and TRBJ2-5; D might be TRBD1 (5 bases). This CDR3 has 16 residues. Between the trimmed V and J ends, which lost 5 bases and 2 bases, there was a span of 18 bases. The germline gives CDR1 SGHVS, CDR2 FQNEAQ. For the CDR3, the DNA is TGTGCCAGCAGCCCTCCCATGGGGCGGAATCAAGAGACCCAGTACTTC. Amino acids: CASSPPMGRNQETQYF.